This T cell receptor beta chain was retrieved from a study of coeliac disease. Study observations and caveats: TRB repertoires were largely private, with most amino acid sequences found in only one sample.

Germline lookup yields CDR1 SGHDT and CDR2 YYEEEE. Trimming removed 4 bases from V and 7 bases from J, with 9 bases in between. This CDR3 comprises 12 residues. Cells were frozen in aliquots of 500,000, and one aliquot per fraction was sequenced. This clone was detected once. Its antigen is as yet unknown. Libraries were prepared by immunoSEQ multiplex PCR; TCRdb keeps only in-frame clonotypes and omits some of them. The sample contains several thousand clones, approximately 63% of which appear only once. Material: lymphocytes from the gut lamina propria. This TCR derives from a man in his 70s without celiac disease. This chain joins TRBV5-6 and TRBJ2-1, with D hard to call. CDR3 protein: CASSRARNEQFF. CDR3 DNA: TGTGCCAGCAGCCGCGCCCGAAATGAGCAGTTCTTC.